These 11 T cell receptor beta chains were all obtained from the same sample, sequenced in a study of blood T cell repertoires in COVID-19. Sequencing was performed with immunoSEQ multiplex PCR; in TCRdb, only in-frame clones are kept and a portion is missing. The sample yields about 100,000 clones, around 90% seen once. Input material: peripheral blood. These receptors originate from a man older than 75 with acute or convalescent COVID-19.

In nucleotides, the CDR3 is TGTGCCTGGACCGAACGAGGAGATACGCAGTATTTT. It translates to CAWTERGDTQYF. The chain combines TRBV30 with TRBJ2-3; no clear D gene. V lost 4 bases to trimming and J lost 5 bases, with 10 bases between them. Germline CDR1 reads GTSNPN; CDR2 reads SVGIG (reference sequence). The CDR3 spans 12 residues.

The chain recombines TRBV9 with TRBJ2-5; D possibly corresponds to TRBD1 (6 bases). Trimming cost V 7 bases and J 2 bases, with 15 bases left between them. The germline V gene has CDR1 SGDLS and CDR2 YYNGEE. This CDR3 is built from 14 residues. As DNA, the CDR3 is TGTGCCAGCGCCCGGGGTGACAGGCAAGAGACCCAGTACTTC. Residues: CASARGDRQETQYF. Full variable domain (remainder filled in from reference TRBV9 and TRBJ2-5): DSGVTQTPKHLITATGQRVTLRCSPRSGDLSVYWYQQSLDQGLQFLIQYYNGEERAKGNILERFSAQQFPDLHSELNLSSLELGDSALYFCASARGDRQETQYFGPGTRLLVL.

The chain carries TRBV19 and TRBJ1-6; 8 nucleotides agree with TRBD1. V lost 6 bases to trimming and J lost 6 bases; unmatched junction nucleotides: 7. Germline loops: CDR1 LNHDA, CDR2 SQIVND (reference sequence). There are 15 residues in the CDR3. CDR3 amino acids: CASRKGGQANSPLHF. In nucleotides, the CDR3 is TGTGCCAGTAGAAAAGGGGGACAGGCTAATTCACCCCTCCACTTT.

The chain employs TRBV6-5 and TRBJ1-2; D not resolved. The CDR3 is 13 amino acids. Trimming took off 7 bases at V and 1 base at J, with 10 bases between the two ends. Germline values: CDR1 MNHEY, CDR2 SVGAGI. The chain's CDR3 is CASTPGLNYGYTF. Written as DNA, the CDR3 is TGTGCCAGCACACCTGGGCTTAACTATGGCTACACCTTC.

This clone turned up a few times. This CDR3 is CASSQQGSEAFF. Written as DNA, the CDR3 is TGTGCCAGCTCACAACAGGGTTCTGAAGCTTTCTTT. The rearrangement joins TRBV18 to TRBJ1-1; possible D gene TRBD1, 6 bases. With 4 bases removed from V and 6 bases from J, the gap between germline ends came to 9 bases. The germline gives CDR1 KGHSH, CDR2 LQKENI. The CDR3 totals 12 residues.

The rearrangement links TRBV6-5 to TRBJ2-1; 11 positions agree with TRBD2. Germline trimming cut 4 bases from V and 4 bases from J; bases unmatched to any gene: 6. The CDR3 consists of 16 residues. Germline CDR1 MNHEY, CDR2 SVGAGI. The DNA for the CDR3 is TGTGCCAGCAGTTCTCCGCGGACTAGCGGGTACAATGAGCAGTTCTTC. It is translated as CASSSPRTSGYNEQFF.

The chain uses TRBV19 and TRBJ1-2; a possible D gene is TRBD1 (6 bases). Trimming stripped 4 bases from V and 0 bases from J, with 12 bases between. The CDR3 length is 15 residues. In germline, CDR1 is LNHDA, CDR2 SQIVND (reference sequence). CDR3 sequence (DNA): TGTGCCAGTAGTACCCAACAGGGTTCTAACTATGGCTACACCTTC. Its translation is CASSTQQGSNYGYTF.

This rearrangement joins TRBV5-1 to TRBJ2-7, with a tentative D call TRBD1 (5 bases). The CDR3 extends over 14 amino acids. Trimming took 0 bases from V and 0 from J, leaving 7 bases between them. The germline gives CDR1 SGHRS, CDR2 YFSETQ. The CDR3 nucleotides read TGCGCCAGCAGCTTGGGACAGAGCTCCTACGAGCAGTACTTC. Amino acid sequence: CASSLGQSSYEQYF. Variable domain in full (rest from reference TRBV5-1 and TRBJ2-7): KAGVTQTPRYLIKTRGQQVTLSCSPISGHRSVSWYQQTPGQGLQFLFEYFSETQRNKGNFPGRFSGRQFSNSRSEMNVSTLELGDSALYLCASSLGQSSYEQYFGPGTRLTVT.

V is TRBV4-1 and J is TRBJ2-1; 14 positions match TRBD2. CDR3 length: 16 amino acids. V was clipped by 3 bases and J by 9 bases; unmatched bases: 7. CDR1 MGHRA and CDR2 YSYEKL come from the germline V gene. The CDR3 sequence: CASSHTGTSGRSEQFF. The CDR3 DNA is TGCGCCAGCAGCCACACCGGGACTAGCGGGAGAAGTGAGCAGTTCTTC.

The chain combines TRBV2 with TRBJ1-5; tentatively, D is TRBD1 (6 bases). The CDR3 extends over 14 amino acids. Germline lookup yields CDR1 SNHLY and CDR2 FYNNEI. With 4 bases removed from V and 0 bases from J, the gap between germline ends came to 7 bases. CDR3 nucleotide sequence: TGTGCCAGCAGTGGACAGGATAGCAATCAGCCCCAGCATTTT. This gives the protein CASSGQDSNQPQHF.

The chain carries TRBV5-5 and TRBJ2-7, with TRBD1 identical over 7 bases. J gave up 4 bases and V 3 bases, and 7 bases lay outside the gene matches. The CDR3 loop spans 14 amino acids. CDR1 is SGHKS, CDR2 YYEKEE, per germline (reference sequence). CDR3 nucleotide sequence: TGTGCCAGCAGCTCGTCACAGGGGTGGTACGAGCAGTACTTC. Protein product: CASSSSQGWYEQYF. Based on the CDR3 plus reference TRBV5-5 and TRBJ2-7, the full variable domain is DAGVTQSPTHLIKTRGQQVTLRCSPISGHKSVSWYQQVLGQGPQFIFQYYEKEERGRGNFPDRFSARQFPNYSSELNVNALLLGDSALYLCASSSSQGWYEQYFGPGTRLTVT.